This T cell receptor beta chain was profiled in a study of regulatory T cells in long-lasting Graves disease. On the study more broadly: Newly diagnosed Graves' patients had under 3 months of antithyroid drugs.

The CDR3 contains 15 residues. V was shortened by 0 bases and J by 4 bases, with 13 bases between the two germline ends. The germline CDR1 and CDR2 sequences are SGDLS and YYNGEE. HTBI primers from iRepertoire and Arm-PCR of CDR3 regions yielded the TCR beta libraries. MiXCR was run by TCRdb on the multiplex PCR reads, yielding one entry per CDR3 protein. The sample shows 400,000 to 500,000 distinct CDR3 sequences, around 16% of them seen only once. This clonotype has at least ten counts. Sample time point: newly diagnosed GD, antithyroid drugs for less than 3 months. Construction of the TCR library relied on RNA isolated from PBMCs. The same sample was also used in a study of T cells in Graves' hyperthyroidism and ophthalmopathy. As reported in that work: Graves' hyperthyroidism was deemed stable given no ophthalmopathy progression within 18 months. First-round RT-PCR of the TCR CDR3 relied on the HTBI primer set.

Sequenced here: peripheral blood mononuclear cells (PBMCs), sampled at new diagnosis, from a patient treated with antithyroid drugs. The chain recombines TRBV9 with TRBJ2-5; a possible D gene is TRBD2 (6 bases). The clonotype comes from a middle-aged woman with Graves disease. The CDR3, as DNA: TGTGCCAGCAGCGTAGGAGGGGAGGTTCGAGAGACCCAGTACTTC. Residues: CASSVGGEVRETQYF.